This TCR beta chain was identified in a study of blood T cell repertoires in COVID-19. Study details: Samples came from the United States, Italy and Spain, spanning acute and convalescent COVID-19. T cells, B-cell-depleted T cells, or PBMCs provided the cDNA or gDNA that served as material.

Authors' data handling: Amplifying reference gene primers gave estimates of nucleated cell counts. Profiling relied on immunoSEQ multiplex PCR, and the TCRdb table lists in-frame clones only, not all of them. That table supplies the V and J calls and clone size; D and trimming were determined from the DNA. The table shows about 270,000 clones, with about nine tenths occurring only once. The germline V gene encodes CDR1 SGHRS and CDR2 YFSETQ. The CDR3 covers 13 residues. With 2 bases removed from V and 5 bases from J, the gap between germline ends came to 11 bases. This clone was seen many times. The TCR originated in a man in his forties with active or convalescent COVID-19. The chain recombines TRBV5-1 with TRBJ2-7; D might be TRBD2 (6 bases). Input material: peripheral blood. The CDR3 region has the DNA TGCGCCAGCAGCTTCCTAGCGAGCCACGAGCAGTACTTC. This gives the protein CASSFLASHEQYF.